This T cell receptor beta chain was retrieved from a study of CD8 T cells in Susac syndrome. Deletions cut 4 bases from V and 3 bases from J, with 15 bases between. The germline V gene encodes CDR1 MGHRA and CDR2 YSYEKL. CDR3 size: 15 residues. An amount of RNA that ranged from roughly 0.5 to 1 ug was reverse transcribed with random hexamers. MiXCR, run by TCRdb on the immunoSEQ multiplex PCR reads, gives a single entry per CDR3 protein. The sample consists of more than 150,000 distinct CDR3 sequences, 95% of them appearing once. Susac syndrome patients met recently defined diagnostic criteria for definite or probable disease.

This TCR derives from a human donor with Susac syndrome. This chain connects TRBV4-1 to TRBJ1-1; a possible D gene is TRBD1 (6 bases). Sequencing was carried out using CD8+ T cells from PBMCs. The chain's CDR3 is CASSLTGSAYTEAFF. Written as DNA, the CDR3 is TGCGCCAGCAGCCTAACAGGGAGCGCGTACACTGAAGCTTTCTTT.